This T cell receptor beta chain was identified in a study of T cells in Graves' hyperthyroidism and ophthalmopathy. This clonotype was recorded at least ten times. Amplified TCR beta CDR3 regions derived from RNA transcripts. During a first-round RT-PCR of the TCR CDR3, the HTBI primer set was used. Each CDR3 protein gets one entry after TCRdb re-called the multiplex PCR reads with MiXCR. Of about 480,000 distinct CDR3 sequences in the sample, approximately 15% are singletons; the top ten hold over 15%. The CDR3 consists of 13 residues. Trimming took 5 bases from V and 4 from J, leaving 9 bases between them. The V gene's germline CDR1 is SGHTA and CDR2 FQGNSA.

Sequencing was done on a sample of blood. The rearrangement uses TRBV7-2 and TRBJ2-1; possibly TRBD2 for D (6 bases). The TCR originated in a woman younger than 35 with Graves' hyperthyroidism. The CDR3 DNA follows: TGTGCCAGCAGCACGACTAGTTACAATGAGCAGTTCTTC. This sequence encodes CASSTTSYNEQFF.